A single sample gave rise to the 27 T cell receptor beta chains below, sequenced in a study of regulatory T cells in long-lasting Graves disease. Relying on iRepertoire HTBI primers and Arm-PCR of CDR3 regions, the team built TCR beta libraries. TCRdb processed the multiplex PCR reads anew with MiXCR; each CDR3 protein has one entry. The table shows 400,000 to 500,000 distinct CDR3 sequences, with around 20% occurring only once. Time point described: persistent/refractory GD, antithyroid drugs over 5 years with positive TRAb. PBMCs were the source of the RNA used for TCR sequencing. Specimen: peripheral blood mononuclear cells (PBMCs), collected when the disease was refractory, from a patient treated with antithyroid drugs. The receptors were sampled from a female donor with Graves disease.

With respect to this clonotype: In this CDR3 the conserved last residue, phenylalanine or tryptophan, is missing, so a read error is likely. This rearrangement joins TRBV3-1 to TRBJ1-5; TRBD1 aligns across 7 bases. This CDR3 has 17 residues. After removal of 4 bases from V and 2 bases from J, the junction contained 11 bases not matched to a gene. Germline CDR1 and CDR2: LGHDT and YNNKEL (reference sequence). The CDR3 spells CASSPAPKGAGNQPQHL. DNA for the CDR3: TGTGCCAGCAGCCCAGCCCCCAAGGGGGCTGGCAATCAGCCCCAGCATTTA.

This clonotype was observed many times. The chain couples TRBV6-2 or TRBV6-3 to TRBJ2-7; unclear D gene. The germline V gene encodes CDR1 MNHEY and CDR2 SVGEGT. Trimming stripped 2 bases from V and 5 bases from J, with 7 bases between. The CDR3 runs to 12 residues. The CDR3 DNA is TGTGCCAGCAGTTACCGGCCCCACGAGCAGTACTTC. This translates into CASSYRPHEQYF.

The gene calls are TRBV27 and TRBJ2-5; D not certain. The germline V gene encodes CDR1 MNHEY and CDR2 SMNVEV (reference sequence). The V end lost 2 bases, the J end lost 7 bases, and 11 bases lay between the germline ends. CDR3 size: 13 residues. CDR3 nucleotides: TGTGCCAGCAGTTTAAGTTTTAGTGGGACCCAGTACTTC. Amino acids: CASSLSFSGTQYF.

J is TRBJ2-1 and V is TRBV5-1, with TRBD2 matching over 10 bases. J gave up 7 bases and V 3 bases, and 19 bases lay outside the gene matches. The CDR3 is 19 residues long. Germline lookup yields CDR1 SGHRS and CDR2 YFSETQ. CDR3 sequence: CASSYPVLAGVREVNEQFF. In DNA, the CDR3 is TGCGCCAGCAGCTACCCGGTTCTAGCGGGAGTCCGAGAAGTGAATGAGCAGTTCTTC.

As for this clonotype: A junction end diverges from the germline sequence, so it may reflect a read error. The CDR3 loop reads CAGSLGQGTYEQYF. Here the CDR3 DNA reads TGCGCCGGCAGCTTGGGACAGGGCACCTACGAGCAGTACTTC. The rearrangement joins TRBV5-1 to TRBJ2-7; 9 nucleotides match TRBD1. The CDR3 totals 14 residues. Germline CDR1 and CDR2: SGHRS and YFSETQ.

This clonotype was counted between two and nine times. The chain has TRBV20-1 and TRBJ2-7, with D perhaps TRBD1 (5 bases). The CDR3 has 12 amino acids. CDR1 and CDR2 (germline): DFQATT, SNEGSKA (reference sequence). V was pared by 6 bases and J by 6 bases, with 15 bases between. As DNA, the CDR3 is TGCAGTGCCCCGTGGGGCTTCGTCGAGCAGTACTTC. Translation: CSAPWGFVEQYF.

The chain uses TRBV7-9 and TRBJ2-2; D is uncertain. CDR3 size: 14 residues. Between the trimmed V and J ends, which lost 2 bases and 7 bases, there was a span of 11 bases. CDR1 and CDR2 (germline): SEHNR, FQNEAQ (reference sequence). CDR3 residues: CASSLRDTYGELFF. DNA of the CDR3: TGTGCCAGCAGCTTAAGGGATACGTACGGGGAGCTGTTTTTT.

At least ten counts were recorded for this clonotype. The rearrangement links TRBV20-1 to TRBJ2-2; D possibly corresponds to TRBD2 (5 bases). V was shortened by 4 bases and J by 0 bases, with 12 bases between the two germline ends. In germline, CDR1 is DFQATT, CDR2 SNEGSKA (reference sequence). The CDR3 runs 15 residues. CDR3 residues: CSATELGANTGELFF. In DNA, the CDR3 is TGCAGTGCTACCGAATTGGGAGCGAACACCGGGGAGCTGTTTTTT.

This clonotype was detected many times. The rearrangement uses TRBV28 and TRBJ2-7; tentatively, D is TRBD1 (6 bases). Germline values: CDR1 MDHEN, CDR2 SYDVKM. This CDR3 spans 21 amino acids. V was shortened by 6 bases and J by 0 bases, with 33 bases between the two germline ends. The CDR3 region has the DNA TGTGCCAGCAGATTCTGGACAGCCGCGGTTGGGGTGGTCTCGAGCTCCTACGAGCAGTACTTC. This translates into CASRFWTAAVGVVSSSYEQYF.

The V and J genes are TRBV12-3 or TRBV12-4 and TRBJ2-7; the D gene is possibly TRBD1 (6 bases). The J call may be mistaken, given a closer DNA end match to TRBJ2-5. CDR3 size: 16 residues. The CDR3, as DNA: TGTGCCAGCAGTCCGGGGACCGGGACACACCAAGAGACCCAGTACTTC. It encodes CASSPGTGTHQETQYF.

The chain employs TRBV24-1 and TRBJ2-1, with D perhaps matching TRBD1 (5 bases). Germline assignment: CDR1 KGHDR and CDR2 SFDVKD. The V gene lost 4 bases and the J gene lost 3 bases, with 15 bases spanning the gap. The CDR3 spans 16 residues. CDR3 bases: TGTGCCACCAGTGAAAGGGGTGGCCCACTCTACAATGAGCAGTTCTTC. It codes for CATSERGGPLYNEQFF.

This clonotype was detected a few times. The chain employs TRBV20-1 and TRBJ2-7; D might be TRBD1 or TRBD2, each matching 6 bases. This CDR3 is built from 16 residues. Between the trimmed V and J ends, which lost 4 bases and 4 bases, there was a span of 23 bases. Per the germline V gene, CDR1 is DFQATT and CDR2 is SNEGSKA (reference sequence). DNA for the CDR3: TGCAGTGCTATCCCCTCGGGGGAGAAGGGGGTATACGAGCAGTACTTC. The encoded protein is CSAIPSGEKGVYEQYF.

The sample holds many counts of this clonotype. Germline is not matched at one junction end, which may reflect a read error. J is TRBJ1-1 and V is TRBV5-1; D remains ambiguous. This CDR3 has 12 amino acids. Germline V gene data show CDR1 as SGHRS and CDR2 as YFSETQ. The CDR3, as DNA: TGTGCCAGCAGCTTAGAAGACACTGAAGCTTTCTTT. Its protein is CASSLEDTEAFF.

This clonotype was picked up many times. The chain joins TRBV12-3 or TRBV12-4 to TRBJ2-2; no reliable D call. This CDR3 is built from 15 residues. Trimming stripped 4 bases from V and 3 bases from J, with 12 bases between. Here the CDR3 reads CASSSLQGYTGELFF. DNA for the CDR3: TGTGCCAGCAGTTCCCTGCAAGGGTACACCGGGGAGCTGTTTTTT.

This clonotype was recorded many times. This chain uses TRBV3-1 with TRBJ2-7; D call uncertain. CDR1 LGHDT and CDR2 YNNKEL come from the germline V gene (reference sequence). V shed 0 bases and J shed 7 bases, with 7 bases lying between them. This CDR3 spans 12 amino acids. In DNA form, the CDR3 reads TGTGCCAGCAGCCAAGATTACGGGGAGCAGTACTTC. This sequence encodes CASSQDYGEQYF.

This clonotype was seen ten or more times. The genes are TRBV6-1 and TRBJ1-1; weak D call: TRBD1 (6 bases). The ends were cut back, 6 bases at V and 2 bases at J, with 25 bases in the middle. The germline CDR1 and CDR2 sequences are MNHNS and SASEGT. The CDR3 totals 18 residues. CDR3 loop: CASRTVSGGAGGNTEAFF. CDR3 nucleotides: TGTGCCAGCAGGACCGTGTCGGGGGGCGCCGGGGGCAACACTGAAGCTTTCTTT.

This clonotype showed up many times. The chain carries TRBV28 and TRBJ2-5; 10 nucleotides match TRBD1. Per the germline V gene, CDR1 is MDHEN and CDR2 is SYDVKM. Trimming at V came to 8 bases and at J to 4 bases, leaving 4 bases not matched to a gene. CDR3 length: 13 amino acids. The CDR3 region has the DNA TGTGCCAGCCTACGACAGGGGGCAGAGACCCAGTACTTC. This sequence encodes CASLRQGAETQYF.

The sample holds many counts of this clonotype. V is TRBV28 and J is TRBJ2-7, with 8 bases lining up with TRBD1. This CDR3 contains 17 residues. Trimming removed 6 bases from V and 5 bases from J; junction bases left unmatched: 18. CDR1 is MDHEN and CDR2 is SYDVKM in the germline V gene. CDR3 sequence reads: CASSQGQGITAYDEQYF. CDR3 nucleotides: TGTGCCAGCAGCCAAGGACAGGGAATCACCGCCTACGACGAGCAGTACTTC.

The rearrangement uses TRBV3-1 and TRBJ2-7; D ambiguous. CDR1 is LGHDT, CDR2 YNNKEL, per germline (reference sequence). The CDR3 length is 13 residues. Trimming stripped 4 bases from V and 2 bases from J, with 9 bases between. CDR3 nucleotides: TGTGCCAGCAGCCCGGCCACGGCCTACGAGCAGTACTTC. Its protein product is CASSPATAYEQYF.

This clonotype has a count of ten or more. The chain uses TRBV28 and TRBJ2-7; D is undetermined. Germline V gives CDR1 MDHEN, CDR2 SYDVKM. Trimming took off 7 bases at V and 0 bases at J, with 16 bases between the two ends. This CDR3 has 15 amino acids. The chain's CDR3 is CASIPSSPVSYEQYF. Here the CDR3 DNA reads TGTGCCAGCATTCCATCTAGTCCCGTCTCCTACGAGCAGTACTTC.

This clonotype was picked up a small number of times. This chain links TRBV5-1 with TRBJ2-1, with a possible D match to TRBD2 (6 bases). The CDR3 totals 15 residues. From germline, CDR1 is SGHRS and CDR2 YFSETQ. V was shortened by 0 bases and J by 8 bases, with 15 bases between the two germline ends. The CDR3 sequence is CASSLASDSSYEQFF. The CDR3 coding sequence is TGCGCCAGCAGCTTGGCTAGCGATTCGTCGTATGAGCAGTTCTTC.

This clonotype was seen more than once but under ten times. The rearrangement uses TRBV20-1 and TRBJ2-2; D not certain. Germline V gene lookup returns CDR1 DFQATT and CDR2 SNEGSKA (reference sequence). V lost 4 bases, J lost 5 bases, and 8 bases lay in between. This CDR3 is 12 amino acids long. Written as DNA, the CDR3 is TGCAGTGCTACAGACGGAACCGGGGAGCTGTTTTTT. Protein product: CSATDGTGELFF.

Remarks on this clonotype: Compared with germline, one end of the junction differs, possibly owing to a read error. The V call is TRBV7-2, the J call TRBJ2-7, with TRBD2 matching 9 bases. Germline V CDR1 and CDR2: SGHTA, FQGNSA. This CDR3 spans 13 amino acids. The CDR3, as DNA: TGTGCCGGCAGCCCAACTAGCGGGTTCGAGCAGTACTTC. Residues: CAGSPTSGFEQYF.

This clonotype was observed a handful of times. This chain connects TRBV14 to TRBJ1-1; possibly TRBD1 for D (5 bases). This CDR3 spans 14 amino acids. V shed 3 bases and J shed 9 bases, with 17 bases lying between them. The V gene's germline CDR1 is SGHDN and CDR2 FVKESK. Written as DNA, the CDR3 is TGTGCCAGCAGCCATAACGGGGACCTAAGGAAAGCTTTCTTT. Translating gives CASSHNGDLRKAFF. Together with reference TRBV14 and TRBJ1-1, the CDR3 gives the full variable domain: EAGVTQFPSHSVIEKGQTVTLRCDPISGHDNLYWYRRVMGKEIKFLLHFVKESKQDESGMPNNRFLAERTGGTYSTLKVQPAELEDSGVYFCASSHNGDLRKAFFGQGTRLTVV.

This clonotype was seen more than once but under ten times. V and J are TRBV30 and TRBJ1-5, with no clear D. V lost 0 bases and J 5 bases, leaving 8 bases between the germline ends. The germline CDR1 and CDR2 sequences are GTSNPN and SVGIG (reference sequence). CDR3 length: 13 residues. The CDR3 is CAWSVRPDQPQHF. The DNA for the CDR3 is TGTGCCTGGAGTGTACGGCCGGATCAGCCCCAGCATTTT.

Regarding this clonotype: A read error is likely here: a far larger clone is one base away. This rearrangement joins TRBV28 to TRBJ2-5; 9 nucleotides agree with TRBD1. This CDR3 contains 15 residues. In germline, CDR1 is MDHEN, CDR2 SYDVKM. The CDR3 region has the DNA TGTGCCGCAACCCGGTCGGGGACAGGGCTTTACGAGCAGTGCTTC. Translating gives CAATRSGTGLYEQCF.

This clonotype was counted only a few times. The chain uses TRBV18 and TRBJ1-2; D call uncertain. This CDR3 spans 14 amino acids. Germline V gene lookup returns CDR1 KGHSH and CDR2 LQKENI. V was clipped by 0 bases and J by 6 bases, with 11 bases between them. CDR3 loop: CASSPPLKGDGYTF. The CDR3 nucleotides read TGTGCCAGCTCACCACCTTTAAAAGGAGATGGCTACACCTTC.